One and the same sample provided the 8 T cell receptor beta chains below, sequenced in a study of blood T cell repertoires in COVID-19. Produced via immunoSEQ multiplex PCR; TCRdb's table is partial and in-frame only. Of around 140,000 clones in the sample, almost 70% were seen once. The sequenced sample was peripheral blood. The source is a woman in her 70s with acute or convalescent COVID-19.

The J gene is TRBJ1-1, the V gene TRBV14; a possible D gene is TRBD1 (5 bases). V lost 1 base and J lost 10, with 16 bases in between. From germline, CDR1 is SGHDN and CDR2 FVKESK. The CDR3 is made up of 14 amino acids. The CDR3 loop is CASSQGTVGTRAFF. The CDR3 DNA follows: TGTGCCAGCAGCCAAGGTACTGTGGGGACTAGAGCTTTCTTT.

The CDR3 sequence: CSAKRAGAPYGYTF. CDR3 DNA sequence: TGCAGCGCCAAGCGGGCAGGAGCCCCGTATGGCTACACCTTC. V usage is TRBV29-1 and J usage is TRBJ1-2; the D is unclear. Trimming stripped 7 bases from V and 5 bases from J, with 20 bases between. Germline lookup yields CDR1 SQVTM and CDR2 ANQGSEA. The CDR3 is 14 amino acids.

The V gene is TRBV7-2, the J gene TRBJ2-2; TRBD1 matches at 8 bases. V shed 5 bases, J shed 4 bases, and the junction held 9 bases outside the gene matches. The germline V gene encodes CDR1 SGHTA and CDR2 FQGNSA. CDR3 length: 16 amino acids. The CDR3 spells CASSTRQGMSTGELFF. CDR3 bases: TGTGCCAGCAGCACCAGACAGGGGATGAGCACCGGGGAGCTGTTTTTT.

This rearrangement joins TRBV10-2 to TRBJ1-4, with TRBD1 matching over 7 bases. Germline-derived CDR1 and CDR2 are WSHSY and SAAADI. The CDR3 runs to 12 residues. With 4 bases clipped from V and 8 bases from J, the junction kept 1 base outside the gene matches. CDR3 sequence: CASSAQGEKLFF. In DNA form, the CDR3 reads TGCGCCAGCAGTGCACAGGGGGAAAAACTGTTTTTT.

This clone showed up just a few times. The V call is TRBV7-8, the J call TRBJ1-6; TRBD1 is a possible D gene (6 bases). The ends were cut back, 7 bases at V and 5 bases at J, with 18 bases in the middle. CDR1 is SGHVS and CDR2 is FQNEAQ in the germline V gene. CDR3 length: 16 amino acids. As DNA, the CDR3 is TGTGCCAGCACCCTCAACCCAGGGGTAAATAATTCACCCCTCCACTTT. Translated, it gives CASTLNPGVNNSPLHF.

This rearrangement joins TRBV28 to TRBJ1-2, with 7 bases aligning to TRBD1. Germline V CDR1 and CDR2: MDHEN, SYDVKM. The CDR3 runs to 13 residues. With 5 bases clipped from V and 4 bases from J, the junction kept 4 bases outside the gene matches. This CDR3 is CASSPGGPYGYTF. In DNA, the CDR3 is TGTGCCAGCAGTCCAGGGGGACCCTATGGCTACACCTTC.

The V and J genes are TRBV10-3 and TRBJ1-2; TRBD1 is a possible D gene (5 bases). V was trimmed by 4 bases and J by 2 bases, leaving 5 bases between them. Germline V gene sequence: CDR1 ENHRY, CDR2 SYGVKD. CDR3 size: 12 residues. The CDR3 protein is CAISGQNYGYTF. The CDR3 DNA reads TGTGCCATCAGTGGACAGAACTATGGCTACACCTTC.

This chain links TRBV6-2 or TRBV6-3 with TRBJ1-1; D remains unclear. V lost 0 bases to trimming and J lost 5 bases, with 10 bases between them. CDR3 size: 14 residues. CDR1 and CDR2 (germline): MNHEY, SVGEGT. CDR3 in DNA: TGTGCCAGCAGTTACTCGATTGGGAGGACTGAAGCTTTCTTT. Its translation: CASSYSIGRTEAFF.